A single T cell receptor (beta chain) is shown here with its context. What it recognizes is unknown. These data come from a study of OX40 agonist ivuxolimab in advanced cancers. About the research overall: Dose-escalation patients suffered from hepatocellular carcinoma, melanoma, renal cell or head and neck cancer. Approximately 40% of patients had received prior checkpoint inhibitor therapy.

This CDR3 region has 16 residues. Germline V CDR1 and CDR2: SGHTA, FQGTGA. The ends lost 2 bases at V and 8 bases at J; junction bases unmatched: 3. Findings and caveats of the study: Also present in some nonresponders was a low level of normalized T-cell clonal expansion. In the 0.1-3.0 mg/kg groups, partial responders showed among the lowest expansion.

The method was immunoSEQ multiplex PCR; TCRdb's version includes in-frame clones alone and lacks a portion of them. The table records about 63,000 clones, 75% to 90% of them present only once. This chain connects TRBV7-3 to TRBJ2-1; 16 bases map to TRBD2. The receptor was isolated from an adult with an advanced solid tumor such as melanoma, head and neck, liver or kidney cancer. Sequenced material: CD4+ or CD8+ T cells sorted from blood, taken in a trial of the OX40 agonist ivuxolimab. The CDR3 sequence is CASSLGTSGRGDEQFF. The CDR3 DNA reads TGTGCCAGCAGCTTAGGGACTAGCGGGAGGGGGGATGAGCAGTTCTTC.